Shown below are 4 T cell receptor beta chains from a single sample sequenced in a study of blood T cells in healthy people across ages. Together with a sample-barcoded 5' primer, a J-beta primer mix was included in a second PCR lasting about 6 to 11 cycles. TCRdb called the 5' RACE reads again in MiXCR, with one record for every CDR3 protein. This table holds about 570,000 distinct CDR3 sequences, 27% found once. The sample comprised blood. The receptors shown here come from a woman in her seventies in good health.

Worth noting for this clonotype: The junction and the germline gene differ at one end; a read error may be behind it. CDR3 in DNA: TGTGCTAGTGCTTTGGCCGTGGGGAGGATCCAGTTCTTC. Protein: CASALAVGRIQFF. V and J are TRBV12-5 and TRBJ2-1; weak D call: TRBD2 (6 bases). The CDR3 runs 13 residues. Germline values: CDR1 LGHNT, CDR2 FRNRAP.

This clonotype has a handful of counts. V is TRBV5-1 and J is TRBJ1-2; D is unclear. V was shortened by 0 bases and J by 6 bases, with 21 bases between the two germline ends. This CDR3 is 17 amino acids long. The germline V gene encodes CDR1 SGHRS and CDR2 YFSETQ. This CDR3 is CASSLGTPWGIVDGYTF. The CDR3 DNA sequence: TGCGCCAGCAGCTTGGGAACCCCATGGGGAATCGTCGATGGCTACACCTTC. Full variable domain (rest looked up from reference TRBV5-1 and TRBJ1-2): KAGVTQTPRYLIKTRGQQVTLSCSPISGHRSVSWYQQTPGQGLQFLFEYFSETQRNKGNFPGRFSGRQFSNSRSEMNVSTLELGDSALYLCASSLGTPWGIVDGYTFGSGTRLTVV.

Here the CDR3 reads CASSIIGRDGDAEAFF. The CDR3 DNA reads as TGTGCCAGTAGTATCATTGGCAGGGATGGTGACGCTGAAGCTTTCTTT. The chain uses TRBV19 and TRBJ1-1, with a possible D match to TRBD1 (5 bases). Germline V gives CDR1 LNHDA, CDR2 SQIVND (reference sequence). V was trimmed by 3 bases and J by 6 bases, leaving 20 bases between them. This CDR3 contains 16 residues.

The genes are TRBV7-2 and TRBJ2-3; the match to TRBD2 covers 8 bases. CDR3 length: 16 amino acids. CDR1 is SGHTA, CDR2 FQGNSA, per germline. Germline trimming cut 3 bases from V and 1 base from J; bases unmatched to any gene: 6. The CDR3 region has the DNA TGTGCCAGCAGCTTCCTGGGGCGGGGGGGCACAGATACGCAGTATTTT. The encoded protein is CASSFLGRGGTDTQYF.